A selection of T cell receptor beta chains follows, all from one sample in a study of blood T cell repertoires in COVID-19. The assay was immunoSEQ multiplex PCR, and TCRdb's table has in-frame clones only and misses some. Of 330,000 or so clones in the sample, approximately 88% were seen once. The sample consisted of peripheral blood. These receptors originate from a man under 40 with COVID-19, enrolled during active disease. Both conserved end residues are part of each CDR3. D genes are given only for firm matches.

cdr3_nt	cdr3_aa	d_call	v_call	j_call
TGTGCCAGCAGCATCGGACAGGGGGCCTACAATGAGCAGTTCTTC	CASSIGQGAYNEQFF	TRBD1	TRBV5-4	TRBJ2-1
TGCGCCAGCAGCCAAGACAGGGGGCTGGGTCAGCCCCAGCATTTT	CASSQDRGLGQPQHF	TRBD1	TRBV4-1	TRBJ1-5
TGTGCCAGCAGCTTGGGGCAGGGTATAGTCCCCCAGCATTTT	CASSLGQGIVPQHF	.	TRBV5-6	TRBJ1-5
TGTGCCAGCAGTTACGATAAAGCGGATCTCTCCTACGAGCAGTACTTC	CASSYDKADLSYEQYF	.	TRBV6-6	TRBJ2-7
TGTGCCAGCAGTTTCGGGGGACTCTATGAAGCTTTCTTT	CASSFGGLYEAFF	.	TRBV12-3/TRBV12-4	TRBJ1-1
TGTGCCAGCTCCTTGTACCAAGAGACCCAGTACTTC	CASSLYQETQYF	.	TRBV18	TRBJ2-5
TGTGCCAGCACCCGGACAGGGTTGGGCACAGATACGCAGTATTTT	CASTRTGLGTDTQYF	TRBD1	TRBV2	TRBJ2-3
TGTGCCAGCAGCTTGGGACAGGGGCACACAGATACGCAGTATTTT	CASSLGQGHTDTQYF	TRBD1	TRBV5-6	TRBJ2-3
TGTGCCTCCAGGGACAGAGGCTATGGCTACACCTTC	CASRDRGYGYTF	TRBD1	TRBV5-6	TRBJ1-2
TGTGCCAGCGCGAGCACCGGGGAGCTGTTTTTT	CASASTGELFF	.	TRBV7-9	TRBJ2-2
TGTGCCAGCAGTTACGGAGGGACAGTGAACACCGGGGAGCTGTTTTTT	CASSYGGTVNTGELFF	.	TRBV6-5	TRBJ2-2
TGTGCCAGTAGTATCGAAACACAGTGGACTGAAGCTTTCTTT	CASSIETQWTEAFF	.	TRBV19	TRBJ1-1